This is a list of T cell receptor beta chains from one sample in a study of post-analysis software for immune sequencing data. Using its own MiXCR run on the PCR reads, TCRdb lists one record per CDR3 protein. The sample lists around 400,000 distinct CDR3 sequences, approximately 37% occurring once. The sample consisted of blood. These receptor sequences come from a girl aged 2 to 9 with multiple sclerosis. The CDR3 runs from the conserved cysteine through the conserved F or W. Fields, in order: V gene, J gene, CDR3 protein.

v_gene: TRBV10-3; j_gene: TRBJ1-6; CDR3aa: CAIADAGSPLHF
v_gene: TRBV7-3; j_gene: TRBJ2-2; CDR3aa: CASSLLPGTNTGELFF
v_gene: TRBV7-3; j_gene: TRBJ2-1; CDR3aa: CASSLIGEGVNEQFF
v_gene: TRBV5-1; j_gene: TRBJ2-1; CDR3aa: CASSKSDSGGGGNEQFF
v_gene: TRBV10-3; j_gene: TRBJ1-2; CDR3aa: CAISESMSPWQDYGYTF
v_gene: TRBV13; j_gene: TRBJ1-2; CDR3aa: CASSLESPGNYGYTF
v_gene: TRBV12-3/TRBV12-4; j_gene: TRBJ2-5; CDR3aa: CASSYLGGAETQYF
v_gene: TRBV24-1; j_gene: TRBJ2-5; CDR3aa: CATSDTADFQETQYF
v_gene: TRBV4-3; j_gene: TRBJ1-2; CDR3aa: CASSQDPGDRGYTF
v_gene: TRBV12-3/TRBV12-4; j_gene: TRBJ2-1; CDR3aa: CASSLETSGSREQFF
v_gene: TRBV20-1; j_gene: TRBJ2-1; CDR3aa: CSANRGTSGGPYNEQFF
v_gene: TRBV27; j_gene: TRBJ2-1; CDR3aa: CASSLSISISYNEQFF
v_gene: TRBV25-1; j_gene: TRBJ1-5; CDR3aa: CASSPSGTGTQPQHF
v_gene: TRBV5-1; j_gene: -; CDR3aa: CASSFITGVSGYEQYF
v_gene: TRBV6-1; j_gene: TRBJ1-5; CDR3aa: CASSVASRINQPQHF
v_gene: TRBV5-6; j_gene: TRBJ2-6; CDR3aa: CASSLPGSSGANVLTF
v_gene: TRBV5-5; j_gene: TRBJ2-5; CDR3aa: CASSGQGRQETQYF
v_gene: TRBV7-2; j_gene: TRBJ2-3; CDR3aa: CASSSLSASYRRASQYF
v_gene: TRBV5-1; j_gene: TRBJ2-7; CDR3aa: CASSLFVVGSYNEQYF
v_gene: TRBV20-1; j_gene: TRBJ2-1; CDR3aa: CSASTTYNEQFF
v_gene: TRBV28; j_gene: TRBJ1-1; CDR3aa: CASLFREGQGTEAFF
v_gene: TRBV27; j_gene: TRBJ1-6; CDR3aa: CASSYETGGSPLHF
v_gene: TRBV4-3; j_gene: TRBJ2-1; CDR3aa: CASSQTPFTEQFF
v_gene: TRBV28; j_gene: TRBJ2-3; CDR3aa: CASGNLASYTQYF
v_gene: TRBV7-9; j_gene: TRBJ1-2; CDR3aa: CASSPPGTYGYTF